A single sample is the source of the 30 T cell receptor beta chains below, sequenced in a study of CD8 T cells in ankylosing spondylitis. The antigens these receptors bind are not known. General study findings and limits: A motif in TCR beta, a set of eight or nine highly homologous variants, appeared characteristic of ankylosing spondylitis blood.

TCRdb redid the calling of the 5' RACE reads with MiXCR, one entry per CDR3 protein. Among around 480,000 distinct CDR3 sequences, approximately 17% were seen once, and the ten largest hold over 1%. Input material: blood, either unsorted or a sorted T cell fraction (not recorded which). These receptors were collected from a male donor with ankylosing spondylitis.

This clonotype was seen only a few times. The chain has TRBV20-1 and TRBJ1-2; D not resolved. The ends were cut back, 2 bases at V and 7 bases at J, with 14 bases in the middle. The CDR3 extends over 13 amino acids. The germline V gene encodes CDR1 DFQATT and CDR2 SNEGSKA (reference sequence). The CDR3 nucleotides are TGCAGTGCTAGATCCGGCTCGGAGGGTGGCTACACCTTC. Protein sequence: CSARSGSEGGYTF.

The V gene is TRBV10-3, the J gene TRBJ1-2; 7 bases are a match to TRBD1. In germline, CDR1 is ENHRY, CDR2 SYGVKD. Unmatched junction bases numbered 8, after V lost 7 bases and J lost 6 bases. CDR3 length: 13 amino acids. The CDR3 region has the DNA TGTGCCATCAAGGACAGGAGGGACGATGGCTACACCTTC. It yields the protein CAIKDRRDDGYTF.

This clonotype was seen more than once but under ten times. The CDR3 DNA reads as TGTGCCAGCAGTGAAGCGATTAGCGGGACCTACAATGAGCAGTTCTTC. It yields the protein CASSEAISGTYNEQFF. This chain uses TRBV6-1 with TRBJ2-1; 8 positions match TRBD2. Germline V CDR1 and CDR2: MNHNS, SASEGT. The CDR3 extends over 16 amino acids. V shed 0 bases, J shed 2 bases, and the junction held 3 bases outside the gene matches.

This clonotype was seen only a few times. This chain uses TRBV13 with TRBJ2-1, with D perhaps TRBD1 (6 bases). The CDR3 has 15 amino acids. Germline assignment: CDR1 PRHDT and CDR2 FYEKMQ (reference sequence). V lost 1 base, J lost 8 bases, and 15 bases lay in between. The CDR3 loop reads CASSLVPTTGYEQFF. Here the CDR3 DNA reads TGTGCCAGCAGCTTAGTACCCACAACAGGGTATGAGCAGTTCTTC.

This chain connects TRBV27 to TRBJ2-7, with 10 bases identical to TRBD1. CDR1 and CDR2 (germline): MNHEY, SMNVEV (reference sequence). The CDR3 covers 15 residues. V dropped 5 bases and J dropped 3; count of bases not matched to a gene: 7. CDR3: CASSPYRDRGYEQYF. As DNA, the CDR3 is TGTGCCAGCAGTCCGTATAGGGACAGGGGCTACGAGCAGTACTTC.

This chain uses TRBV5-1 with TRBJ2-7; D might be TRBD2 (5 bases). Trimming shortened V by 0 bases and J by 7 bases, and 14 bases separated the two germline ends. CDR3 length: 14 residues. CDR1 and CDR2 (germline): SGHRS, YFSETQ. The CDR3 is CASSLGVGVGEQYF. Here the CDR3 DNA reads TGCGCCAGCAGCTTGGGGGTCGGGGTCGGGGAGCAGTACTTC.

This clonotype was counted between two and nine times. The genes are TRBV28 and TRBJ2-1, with D perhaps being TRBD1 or TRBD2 (5 bases each). This CDR3 region has 15 residues. The V end was cut by 4 bases, the J end by 0 bases, with 10 bases between. CDR1 is MDHEN and CDR2 is SYDVKM in the germline V gene. Here the CDR3 reads CASSWDGGSYNEQFF. The DNA of the CDR3 is TGTGCCAGCAGTTGGGACGGAGGCTCCTACAATGAGCAGTTCTTC.

This chain connects TRBV5-8 to TRBJ2-5; 8 bases align to TRBD1. Looked up from germline, CDR1 is SGHTS and CDR2 is YDEGEE. Trimming removed 4 bases from V and 5 bases from J; junction bases left unmatched: 10. The CDR3 consists of 15 residues. CDR3: CASSVQQGVGETQYF. The DNA of the CDR3 is TGTGCCAGCAGCGTGCAACAGGGGGTTGGGGAGACCCAGTACTTC.

The sample holds a few counts of this clonotype. CDR3 sequence (DNA): TGTGCCAGCAGCTCAGGTCTGCACACTGAAGCTTTCTTT. Translation gives CASSSGLHTEAFF. The rearrangement joins TRBV7-8 to TRBJ1-1; D not certain. Trimming shortened V by 4 bases and J by 3 bases, and 9 bases separated the two germline ends. Germline V gene lookup returns CDR1 SGHVS and CDR2 FQNEAQ. The CDR3 sequence is 13 residues long.

CDR3 region: CASSIGLAGAEGTQYF. The DNA for the CDR3 is TGCGCCAGCAGCATAGGACTAGCGGGGGCCGAGGGGACGCAGTATTTT. The V gene is TRBV5-1, the J gene TRBJ2-3, with 13 nucleotides matching TRBD2. The CDR3 loop spans 16 amino acids. The germline V gene encodes CDR1 SGHRS and CDR2 YFSETQ. After removal of 4 bases from V and 9 bases from J, the junction contained 11 bases not matched to a gene. Complete variable domain (other parts from reference TRBV5-1 and TRBJ2-3): KAGVTQTPRYLIKTRGQQVTLSCSPISGHRSVSWYQQTPGQGLQFLFEYFSETQRNKGNFPGRFSGRQFSNSRSEMNVSTLELGDSALYLCASSIGLAGAEGTQYFGPGTRLTVL.

This clonotype occurred a few times. This chain links TRBV10-3 with TRBJ2-3; 11 bases line up with TRBD2. Germline CDR1 is ENHRY and CDR2 is SYGVKD. CDR3 size: 17 residues. Trimming removed 0 bases from V and 2 bases from J; junction bases left unmatched: 4. This CDR3 is CAISESLAGGYTDTQYF. The CDR3 nucleotides read TGTGCCATCAGTGAGTCCCTAGCGGGAGGCTACACAGATACGCAGTATTTT.

This CDR3 reads CASSSGGLSNQPQHF. CDR3 nucleotide sequence: TGTGCCAGCAGTTCAGGGGGCTTGAGCAATCAGCCCCAGCATTTT. This chain connects TRBV27 to TRBJ1-5; the match to TRBD1 covers 8 bases. The CDR3 consists of 15 residues. The V gene's germline CDR1 is MNHEY and CDR2 SMNVEV (reference sequence). V lost 4 bases, J lost 1 base, and 3 bases stayed unmatched.

This clonotype appeared many times. The rearrangement joins TRBV7-9 to TRBJ2-1; 9 positions agree with TRBD1. This CDR3 contains 14 residues. The ends lost 3 bases at V and 8 bases at J; junction bases unmatched: 5. The germline V gene has CDR1 SEHNR and CDR2 FQNEAQ (reference sequence). The CDR3 DNA reads as TGTGCCAGCAGCTTGGCGGGACAGGGATATGAGCAGTTCTTC. This codes for CASSLAGQGYEQFF. Full variable domain (outside the CDR3, taken from reference TRBV7-9 and TRBJ2-1): DTGVSQNPRHKITKRGQNVTFRCDPISEHNRLYWYRQTLGQGPEFLTYFQNEAQLEKSRLLSDRFSAERPKGSFSTLEIQRTEQGDSAMYLCASSLAGQGYEQFFGPGTRLTVL.

The chain couples TRBV20-1 to TRBJ1-1, with D perhaps TRBD1 (6 bases). The CDR3 length is 13 residues. The germline V and J ends were trimmed by 6 bases and 5 bases, with 16 bases remaining between them. Looked up from germline, CDR1 is DFQATT and CDR2 is SNEGSKA (reference sequence). The CDR3 DNA reads as TGCAGTGCCCTACAGGGTGCGTATACTGAAGCTTTCTTT. Its protein product is CSALQGAYTEAFF.

The rearrangement uses TRBV12-3 or TRBV12-4 and TRBJ2-7; 10 bases map to TRBD2. Trimming took 1 base from V and 3 from J; bases not matched to a gene: 3. The CDR3 runs 15 residues. For the CDR3, the DNA is TGTGCCAGCAGTTTAGACCCTAGCGGGAGCTACGAGCAGTACTTC. This sequence encodes CASSLDPSGSYEQYF.

The chain carries TRBV20-1 and TRBJ1-6; the D gene is possibly TRBD1 (5 bases). Germline V gene sequence: CDR1 DFQATT, CDR2 SNEGSKA (reference sequence). The CDR3 extends over 17 amino acids. Trimming stripped 0 bases from V and 15 bases from J, with 27 bases between. The CDR3 DNA sequence: TGCAGTGCTAGAGATTGGGGCCCCCACGGCCTGACAGCGCTCCTCCACTTT. Translation gives CSARDWGPHGLTALLHF.

This clonotype came up a few times. This sequence joins TRBV3-1 and TRBJ1-4; D may be TRBD1 (5 bases). Germline CDR1 and CDR2: LGHDT and YNNKEL (reference sequence). CDR3 length: 13 residues. CDR3 protein: CASRGPMGEKLFF. CDR3 nucleotides: TGTGCTTCTAGGGGCCCAATGGGTGAAAAACTGTTTTTT.

CDR3 sequence: CSARDPRDLPYNEQFF. DNA for the CDR3: TGCAGTGCTAGAGACCCCAGGGACTTACCTTACAATGAGCAGTTCTTC. V and J are TRBV20-1 and TRBJ2-1, with a weak D call TRBD2 (6 bases). Germline CDR1 DFQATT, CDR2 SNEGSKA (reference sequence). V lost 0 bases to trimming and J lost 4 bases, with 16 bases between them. The CDR3 spans 16 residues.

The rearrangement joins TRBV20-1 to TRBJ2-3; D is possibly TRBD1 (6 bases). The CDR3 runs to 15 residues. Germline CDR1 is DFQATT and CDR2 is SNEGSKA (reference sequence). Trimming removed 8 bases from V and 4 bases from J, with 22 bases in between. The CDR3 protein is CSTRDTFKGPDTQYF. DNA of the CDR3: TGCAGTACCCGGGACACCTTTAAGGGGCCAGATACGCAGTATTTT.

There are a few counts of this clonotype. CDR3 coding DNA: TGTGCCAGCGGGAGAAGCTCCTACGAGCAGTACTTC. Translated: CASGRSSYEQYF. The chain recombines TRBV7-8 with TRBJ2-7; TRBD2 is a possible D gene (5 bases). Germline CDR1 is SGHVS and CDR2 is FQNEAQ. The CDR3 sequence is 12 residues long. V was clipped by 8 bases and J by 0 bases, with 8 bases between them. Combining the CDR3 with reference TRBV7-8 and TRBJ2-7 gives the whole variable domain GAGVSQSPRYKVAKRGQDVALRCDPISGHVSLFWYQQALGQGPEFLTYFQNEAQLDKSGLPSDRFFAERPEGSVSTLKIQRTQQEDSAVYLCASGRSSYEQYFGPGTRLTVT.

This clonotype was counted a few times. J is TRBJ2-1 and V is TRBV20-1, with 9 bases lining up with TRBD1. CDR1 and CDR2 from the germline V gene are DFQATT and SNEGSKA (reference sequence). This CDR3 contains 15 residues. The trim removed 6 bases at V and 8 bases at J, leaving 14 bases unmatched. The CDR3 sequence is CSASSGTGLSDEQFF. CDR3 nucleotides: TGCAGTGCCTCGTCCGGGACAGGGCTCTCAGATGAGCAGTTCTTC.

The genes are TRBV27 and TRBJ1-1, with D possibly TRBD1 on 5 matching bases. Between the trimmed V and J ends, which lost 6 bases and 11 bases, there was a span of 13 bases. The CDR3 is made up of 11 amino acids. Germline values: CDR1 MNHEY, CDR2 SMNVEV (reference sequence). In nucleotides, the CDR3 is TGTGCCAGCAGAATTAAGGGGTTTGCTTTCTTT. As protein: CASRIKGFAFF.

This clonotype occurred many times. The J gene is TRBJ2-4, the V gene TRBV2, with D unresolved. The V end lost 6 bases, the J end lost 14 bases, and 17 bases lay between the germline ends. CDR3 length: 12 amino acids. Germline CDR1 SNHLY, CDR2 FYNNEI. The CDR3 DNA follows: TGTGCCAGCAGCCCGGAAGGTATGACGGAGTACTTC. Encoded protein: CASSPEGMTEYF. The full variable domain, with the rest looked up from reference TRBV2 and TRBJ2-4, is EPEVTQTPSHQVTQMGQEVILRCVPISNHLYFYWYRQILGQKVEFLVSFYNNEISEKSEIFDDQFSVERPDGSNFTLKIRSTKLEDSAMYFCASSPEGMTEYFGAGTRLSVL.

This clonotype was counted at least ten times. The chain links TRBV5-1 to TRBJ2-2; a possible D gene is TRBD2 (6 bases). The CDR3 is 14 residues long. The germline V and J ends were trimmed by 0 bases and 4 bases, with 7 bases remaining between them. In germline, CDR1 is SGHRS, CDR2 YFSETQ. CDR3 sequence (DNA): TGCGCCAGCAGCTTGGTGACTAGCACCGGGGAGCTGTTTTTT. This gives the protein CASSLVTSTGELFF.

The chain joins TRBV4-3 to TRBJ2-1; TRBD2 is a possible D gene (6 bases). Germline CDR1 and CDR2: LGHNA and YSLEER. CDR3 size: 18 residues. Between the trimmed V and J ends, which lost 1 base and 0 bases, there was a span of 16 bases. CDR3 amino acids: CASSQGYPGVISYNEQFF. The DNA for the CDR3 is TGCGCCAGCAGCCAAGGTTATCCGGGAGTCATCTCCTACAATGAGCAGTTCTTC.

The rearrangement links TRBV6-5 to TRBJ2-2; a possible D gene is TRBD2 (5 bases). The germline V gene encodes CDR1 MNHEY and CDR2 SVGAGI. The CDR3 is 14 residues long. V was cut by 2 bases and J by 6 bases, with 10 bases left in between. For the CDR3, the DNA is TGTGCCAGCAGTTACACCTCAGCGGCCGGGGAGCTGTTTTTT. This codes for CASSYTSAAGELFF.

This clonotype came up a few times. This chain connects TRBV7-8 to TRBJ2-1, with D uncertain. This CDR3 spans 12 amino acids. Germline assignment: CDR1 SGHVS and CDR2 FQNEAQ. V shed 4 bases and J shed 6 bases, with 7 bases lying between them. CDR3 bases: TGTGCCAGCAGCTCCACGGCCAATGAGCAGTTCTTC. Residues: CASSSTANEQFF.

The sample holds a few counts of this clonotype. The chain uses TRBV19 and TRBJ1-2, with 8 bases aligning to TRBD1. V lost 10 bases, J lost 6 bases, and 7 bases stayed unmatched. The CDR3 is 12 residues long. Germline CDR1 LNHDA, CDR2 SQIVND (reference sequence). The CDR3 DNA sequence: TGTGCCACCCTGGACAGGGCTAATGGCTACACCTTC. Its protein is CATLDRANGYTF.

This clonotype has more than one count but fewer than ten. This chain connects TRBV10-2 to TRBJ2-7; TRBD1 is a possible D gene (5 bases). The CDR3 is 16 residues long. Germline CDR1 and CDR2: WSHSY and SAAADI. The V end was cut by 1 base, the J end by 2 bases, with 15 bases between. CDR3 coding DNA: TGCGCCAGCAGTGAGTTTGGGGCCGGTAACCCCTACGAGCAGTACTTC. As protein: CASSEFGAGNPYEQYF.

This clonotype was detected many times. This chain connects TRBV3-1 to TRBJ2-3; D call uncertain. V gave up 8 bases and J gave up 3 bases, with 6 bases separating them. CDR1 and CDR2 (germline): LGHDT, YNNKEL (reference sequence). This CDR3 comprises 11 residues. The CDR3 coding sequence is TGTGCCAGCGGTTGGACAGATACGCAGTATTTT. Translating gives CASGWTDTQYF.